The count of the clone carrying this T cell receptor (beta chain) is one. What it recognizes is unknown. These data belong to a study of cytomegalovirus exposure and HLA in healthy donors. Amplification used 60 Vbeta primers and 13 Jbeta primers. TCRdb keeps only in-frame clones here, not all; method: immunoSEQ multiplex PCR. The sample lists more than 110,000 clones, roughly 76% seen once, with 1.2% in the top ten. Study findings and constraints: Trimming of TCR beta V- and J-genes showed a link, identified in a later analysis, to a missense DCLRE1C variant. Testing in vitro showed a few CMV-associated chains specific for CMV antigens. A later analysis showed TCR association rates differing by HLA locus, peaking at DRB1 and lowest at HLA-C. An analysis was carried out at a later point. It showed that HLA-associated TCR beta chains were more clonally expanded than equally common non-associated chains.

This sequence was found in a female donor in good health and CMV-seronegative. The source material was PBMCs.

The CDR3 reads CASSLSYEQFF. The CDR3 region has the DNA TGTGCCAGCAGTCTTAGTTACGAGCAGTTCTTC. The chain recombines TRBV2 with TRBJ2-1; D is ambiguous. The ends were cut back, 5 bases at V and 10 bases at J, with 9 bases in the middle. Per the germline V gene, CDR1 is SNHLY and CDR2 is FYNNEI. CDR3 length equals 11 residues.